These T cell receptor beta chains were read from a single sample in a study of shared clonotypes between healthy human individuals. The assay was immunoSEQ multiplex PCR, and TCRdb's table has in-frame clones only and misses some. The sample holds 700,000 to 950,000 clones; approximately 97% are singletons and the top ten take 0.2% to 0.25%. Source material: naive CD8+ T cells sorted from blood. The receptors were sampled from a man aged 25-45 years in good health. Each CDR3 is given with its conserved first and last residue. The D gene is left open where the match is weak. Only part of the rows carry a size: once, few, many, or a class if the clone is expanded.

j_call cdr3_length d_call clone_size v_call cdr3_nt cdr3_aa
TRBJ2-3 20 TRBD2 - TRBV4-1 TGCGCCAGCAGCCAAGATGAGCTAGCGGGACTTTCTTTAAACACAGATACGCAGTATTTT CASSQDELAGLSLNTDTQYF
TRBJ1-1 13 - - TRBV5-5 TGTGCCAGCAGTGGAGGGGGAAACACTGAAGCTTTCTTT CASSGGGNTEAFF
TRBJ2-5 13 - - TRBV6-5 TGTGCCGCAAGGGGGGCTTACCAAGAGACCCAGTACTTC CAARGAYQETQYF
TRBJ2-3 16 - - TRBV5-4 TGTGCCAGCAGCTTGGGACGTCGGACTAGCACAGATACGCAGTATTTT CASSLGRRTSTDTQYF
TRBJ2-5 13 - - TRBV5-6 TGTGCCAGCAGCTTGCCCCCCGAAGAGACCCAGTACTTC CASSLPPEETQYF
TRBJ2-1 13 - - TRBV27 TGTGCCAGCAGCGCGACGGGGGGCGATGAGCAGTTCTTC CASSATGGDEQFF
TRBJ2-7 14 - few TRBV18 TGTGCCAGCTCCCGGGCCGGGACAAACTACGAGCAGTACTTC CASSRAGTNYEQYF
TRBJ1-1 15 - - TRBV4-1 TGCGCCAGCAGCCAAGGGACCTTGCAGATGACTGAAGCTTTCTTT CASSQGTLQMTEAFF
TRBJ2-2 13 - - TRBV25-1 TGTGCCAGCAGTGAACCGGGGACCGGGGAGCTGTTTTTT CASSEPGTGELFF
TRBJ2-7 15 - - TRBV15 TGTGCCACCAGCAGAGATCCTGAGACCTCCTACGAGCAGTACTTC CATSRDPETSYEQYF
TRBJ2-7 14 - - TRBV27 TGTGCCAGCAGTTTCGGGCGGAGCTACTACGAGCAGTACTTC CASSFGRSYYEQYF
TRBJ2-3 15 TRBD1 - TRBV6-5 TGTGCCAGCAGTCCGACAGGGGTGGGCACAGATACGCAGTATTTT CASSPTGVGTDTQYF
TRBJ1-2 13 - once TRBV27 TGTGCCAGCAGTTTTTCTGGGGCAGGGGGCTACACCTTC CASSFSGAGGYTF
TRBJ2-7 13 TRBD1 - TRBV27 TGTGCCAGCCTAAACCTAGGGACAGACGAGCAGTACTTC CASLNLGTDEQYF
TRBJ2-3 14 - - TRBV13 TGTGCCAGCAGCGAAAAGGCTAGCACAGATACGCAGTATTTT CASSEKASTDTQYF
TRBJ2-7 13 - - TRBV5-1 TGCGCCAGCAGCTTGGCCTCGGGTTACGAGCAGTACTTC CASSLASGYEQYF
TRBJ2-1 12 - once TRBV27 TGTGCCAGCAGTATAGGACCAAACAAGCAGTTCTTC CASSIGPNKQFF
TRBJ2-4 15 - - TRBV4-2 TGTGCCAGCAGCTTCCAGGCCATGGCCAAAAACATTCAGTACTTC CASSFQAMAKNIQYF
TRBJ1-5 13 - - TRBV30 TGTGCCTGGAGTGTAGAGGGGCCCCAGCCCCAGCATTTT CAWSVEGPQPQHF
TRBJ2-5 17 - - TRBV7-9 TGTGCCAGCAGCTTAGCGGGCCGAGGAGTAAGGCAAGAGACCCAGTACTTC CASSLAGRGVRQETQYF
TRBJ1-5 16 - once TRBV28 TGTGCCAGTAATACAGTGAGACTCCATAGCAATCAGCCCCAGCATTTT CASNTVRLHSNQPQHF